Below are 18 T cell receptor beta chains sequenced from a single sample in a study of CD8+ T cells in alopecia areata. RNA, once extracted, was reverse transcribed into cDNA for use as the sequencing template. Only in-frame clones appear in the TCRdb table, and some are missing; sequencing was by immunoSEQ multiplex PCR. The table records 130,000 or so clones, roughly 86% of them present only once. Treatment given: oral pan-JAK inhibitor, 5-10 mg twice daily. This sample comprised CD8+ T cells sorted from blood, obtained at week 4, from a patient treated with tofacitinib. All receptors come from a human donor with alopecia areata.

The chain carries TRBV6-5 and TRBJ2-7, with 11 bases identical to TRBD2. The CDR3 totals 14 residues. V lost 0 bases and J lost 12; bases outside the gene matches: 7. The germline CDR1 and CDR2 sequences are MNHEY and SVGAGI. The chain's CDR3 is CASSYSSSGGAPYF. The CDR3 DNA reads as TGTGCCAGCAGTTACTCGAGTAGCGGGGGGGCCCCGTACTTC.

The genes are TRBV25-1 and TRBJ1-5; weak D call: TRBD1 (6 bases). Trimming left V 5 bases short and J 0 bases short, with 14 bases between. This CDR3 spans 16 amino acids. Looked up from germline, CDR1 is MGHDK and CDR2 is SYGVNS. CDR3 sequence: CASSRGGDYSNQPQHF. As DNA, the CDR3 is TGTGCCAGCAGTCGCGGGGGCGACTATAGCAATCAGCCCCAGCATTTT.

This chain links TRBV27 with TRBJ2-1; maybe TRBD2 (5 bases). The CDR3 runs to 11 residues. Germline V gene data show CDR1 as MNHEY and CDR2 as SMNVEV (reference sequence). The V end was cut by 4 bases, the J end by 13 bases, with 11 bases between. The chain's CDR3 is CASSSGLGQFF. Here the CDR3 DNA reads TGTGCCAGCAGTTCTGGACTGGGACAGTTCTTC.

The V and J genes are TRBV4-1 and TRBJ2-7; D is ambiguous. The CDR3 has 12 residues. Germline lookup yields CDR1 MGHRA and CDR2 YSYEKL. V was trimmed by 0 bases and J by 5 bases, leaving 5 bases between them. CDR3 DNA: TGCGCCAGCAGCCAAGACCGGGACGAGCAGTACTTC. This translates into CASSQDRDEQYF.

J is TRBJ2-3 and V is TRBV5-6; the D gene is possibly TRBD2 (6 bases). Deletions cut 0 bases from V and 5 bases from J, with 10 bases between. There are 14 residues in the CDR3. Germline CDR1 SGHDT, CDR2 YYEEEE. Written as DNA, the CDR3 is TGTGCCAGCAGCTTGGGCGGGGAGGAAGATACGCAGTATTTT. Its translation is CASSLGGEEDTQYF. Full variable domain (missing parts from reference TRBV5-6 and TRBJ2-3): DAGVTQSPTHLIKTRGQQVTLRCSPKSGHDTVSWYQQALGQGPQFIFQYYEEEERQRGNFPDRFSGHQFPNYSSELNVNALLLGDSALYLCASSLGGEEDTQYFGPGTRLTVL.

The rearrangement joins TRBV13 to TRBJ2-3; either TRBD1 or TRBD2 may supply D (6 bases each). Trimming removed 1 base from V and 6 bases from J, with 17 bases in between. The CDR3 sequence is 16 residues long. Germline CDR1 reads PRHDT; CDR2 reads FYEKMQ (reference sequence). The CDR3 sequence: CASSLVAGGPQDTQYF. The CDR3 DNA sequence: TGTGCCAGCAGCTTAGTAGCCGGGGGCCCCCAGGATACGCAGTATTTT.

CDR3 amino acids: CASTILAGSTDTQYF. Here the CDR3 DNA reads TGTGCCAGCACCATACTAGCGGGGAGCACAGATACGCAGTATTTT. The J gene is TRBJ2-3, the V gene TRBV21-1; the D segment call TRBD2 is taken from the table without a DNA check. TRBV21-1 is a recognized pseudogene. The CDR3 consists of 15 residues.

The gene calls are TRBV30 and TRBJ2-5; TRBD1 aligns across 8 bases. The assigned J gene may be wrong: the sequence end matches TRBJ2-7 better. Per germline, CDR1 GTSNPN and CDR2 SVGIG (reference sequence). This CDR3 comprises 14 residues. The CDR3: CAWRDGTGRYEQYF. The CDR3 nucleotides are TGTGCCTGGAGGGACGGGACAGGACGGTACGAGCAGTACTTC.

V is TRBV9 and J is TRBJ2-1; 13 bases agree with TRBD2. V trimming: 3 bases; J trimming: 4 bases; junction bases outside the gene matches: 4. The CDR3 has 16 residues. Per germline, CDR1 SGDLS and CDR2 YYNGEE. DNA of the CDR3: TGTGCCAGCAGCGCTCCGGGACTAGCGGGATACAATGAGCAGTTCTTC. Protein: CASSAPGLAGYNEQFF.

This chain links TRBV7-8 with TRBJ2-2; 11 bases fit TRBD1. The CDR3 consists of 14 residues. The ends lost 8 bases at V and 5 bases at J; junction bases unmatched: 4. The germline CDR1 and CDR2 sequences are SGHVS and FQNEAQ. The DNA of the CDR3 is TGTGCCAGCCGCGGGGACAGGGGGACCGGGGAGCTGTTTTTT. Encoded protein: CASRGDRGTGELFF.

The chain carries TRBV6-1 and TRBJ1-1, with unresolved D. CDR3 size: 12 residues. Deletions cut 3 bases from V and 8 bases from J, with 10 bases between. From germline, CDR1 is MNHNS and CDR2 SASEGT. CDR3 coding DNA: TGTGCCAGCAGTGAGGTGGAGGAAGAAGCTTTCTTT. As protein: CASSEVEEEAFF.

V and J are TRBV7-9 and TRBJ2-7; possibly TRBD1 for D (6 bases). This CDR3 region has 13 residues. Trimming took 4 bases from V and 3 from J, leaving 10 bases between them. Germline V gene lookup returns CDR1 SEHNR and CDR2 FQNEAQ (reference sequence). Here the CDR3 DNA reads TGTGCCAGCAGCTCAGGGGCAGGCTACGAGCAGTACTTC. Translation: CASSSGAGYEQYF.

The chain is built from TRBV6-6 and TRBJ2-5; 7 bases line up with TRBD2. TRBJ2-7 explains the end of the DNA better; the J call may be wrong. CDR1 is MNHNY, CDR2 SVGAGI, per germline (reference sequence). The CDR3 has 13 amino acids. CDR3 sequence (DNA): TGTGCCAGCAGTTACGGGAGGGGCTACGAGCAGTACTTC. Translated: CASSYGRGYEQYF.

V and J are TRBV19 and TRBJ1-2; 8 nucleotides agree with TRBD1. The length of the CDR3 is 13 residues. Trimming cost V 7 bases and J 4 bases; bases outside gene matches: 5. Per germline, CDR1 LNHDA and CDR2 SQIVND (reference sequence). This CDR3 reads CASNAGGAYGYTF. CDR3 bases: TGTGCCAGTAATGCAGGGGGCGCCTATGGCTACACCTTC.

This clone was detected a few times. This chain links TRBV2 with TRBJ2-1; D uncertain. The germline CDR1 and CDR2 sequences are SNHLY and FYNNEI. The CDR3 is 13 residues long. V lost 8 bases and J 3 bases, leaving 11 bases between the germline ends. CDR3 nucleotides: TGTGCCAGCGTGGTAGCTGGCTACAATGAGCAGTTCTTC. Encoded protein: CASVVAGYNEQFF. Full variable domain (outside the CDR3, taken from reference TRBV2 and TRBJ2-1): EPEVTQTPSHQVTQMGQEVILRCVPISNHLYFYWYRQILGQKVEFLVSFYNNEISEKSEIFDDQFSVERPDGSNFTLKIRSTKLEDSAMYFCASVVAGYNEQFFGPGTRLTVL.

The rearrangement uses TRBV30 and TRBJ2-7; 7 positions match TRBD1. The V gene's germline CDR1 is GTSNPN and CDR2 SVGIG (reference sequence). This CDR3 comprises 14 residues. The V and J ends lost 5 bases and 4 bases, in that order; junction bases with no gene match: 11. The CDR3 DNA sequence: TGTGCCTGGGCAGTCCGGGACAGAATTTACGAGCAGTACTTC. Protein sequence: CAWAVRDRIYEQYF.

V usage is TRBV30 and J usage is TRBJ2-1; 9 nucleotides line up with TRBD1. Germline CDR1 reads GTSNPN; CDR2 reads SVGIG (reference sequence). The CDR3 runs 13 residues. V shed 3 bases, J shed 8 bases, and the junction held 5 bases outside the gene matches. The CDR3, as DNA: TGTGCCTGGAGCTTAACAGGGGGCTATGAGCAGTTCTTC. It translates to CAWSLTGGYEQFF.

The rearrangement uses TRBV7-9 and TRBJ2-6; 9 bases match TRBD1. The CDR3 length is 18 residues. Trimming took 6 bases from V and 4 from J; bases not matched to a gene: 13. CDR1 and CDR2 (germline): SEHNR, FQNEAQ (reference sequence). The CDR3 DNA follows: TGTGCCAGCAGGGGTCCCGGGACAGGGCTAGTCGGGGCCAACGTCCTGACTTTC. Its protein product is CASRGPGTGLVGANVLTF.